This TCR beta chain was profiled in a study of neurological immune-mediated disorders (dated by TCRdb to 2018 to 2020). Background on the whole study: Peripheral blood TCR-beta repertoires from HTLV-I-associated myelopathy (HAM/TSP) patients, multiple sclerosis patients and healthy controls were compared by UMI-based sequencing. Longitudinal samples, technical triplicates and paired sorted CD4+ and CD8+ T-cell subsets, alongside PBMC samples, were included among the approximately 99 TCR-beta libraries. Longitudinal HAM/TSP and healthy donors were sampled at 3 time-points each (about 3-45 month intervals). The cohort included some 66 subjects: some 14 with HAM/TSP, roughly 34 with multiple sclerosis, and 20 or so healthy controls.

Worth noting for this clonotype: Its antigen is still unknown. A much larger clone lies one base from this, so it may be a read error.

Per the publication, the time point label means: longitudinal time-point 3. For the unsorted PBMC libraries, 2 million PBMCs were stored in RNAlater at -80 degrees C until RNA extraction and were used to generate the libraries. PBMCs were separated from peripheral blood using Ficoll-Hypaque density gradient centrifugation and then cryopreserved in liquid nitrogen. Sequences SNHLY (CDR1) and FYNNEI (CDR2) are obtained from the germline V gene. V was cut back by 8 bases and J by 5 bases, leaving a gap of 21 bases between them. The CDR3 goes from the cysteine to the phenylalanine over 15 residues. The read is trimmed to its CDR3 DNA, 45 bases read in frame from base 1. Findings and caveats that apply to the study as a whole: Expanded clones from different subjects shared no identical CDR3 amino acid sequences, which suggests that TCR-beta repertoires were private in all groups. TCR clonal expansion was highest in HAM/TSP patients and lowest in MS patients, with MS patients falling below even healthy controls.

To synthesize cDNA, template-switch 5'RACE was performed with a primer carrying a 10-nucleotide random unique molecular identifier so that each TCR transcript was tagged. Each sequencing run produced over 200 million TCR-beta sequences covering 15-18 subjects. Total RNA was extracted with the RNeasy kit. The KAPA Real-time Library Amplification kit was used to amplify TCR-beta VDJ regions with primers for the TCR constant region and the 5'RACE anchor. Sample indexes and Illumina adaptors were added in a first PCR, and a second PCR then increased library yield. After purification with Ampure beads, the TCR product of roughly 650 bp was size-selected on a 2% E-gel SizeSelection system. Before pooling, libraries had their quality checked on a Bioanalyzer, their concentration measured with Qubit, and their quantity determined with the Kapa Library Quantification kit. Libraries were sequenced paired-end 2 x 150 bp on an Illumina HiSeq 2500. To increase sequence diversity, about 25-31% phiX was spiked into each library pool. The original methods were these. The UMI-based MiGEC pipeline processed quality-filtered reads and removed over 75% of raw TCR sequences during error correction. VDJ genes were aligned to IMGT germline references, and clonotypes were defined by unique CDR3 amino acid sequence plus V-J genes. VDJtools evaluated clonal expansion, Shannon diversity and CDR3 relatedness (CalcPairwiseDistances, ClusterSamples); CLCbio workbench built phylogenetic trees. Expanded clones were defined as having at least 8 unique UMIs, based on coefficient-of-variation modelling across technical triplicates. The public reads were quality trimmed at Q25 with fastp and then assembled into clones with MiXCR by TCRdb, keeping productive beta chains. For every CDR3 protein sequence, its rows merge into one entry that carries the most common genes and DNA. In this record, the V and J calls reflect TCRdb's handling and not the investigators' own analysis. This sample is represented by 95,000 to 110,000 distinct CDR3 sequences; less than 14% of them were singletons. The ten largest clones add up to about 3% of the sample.

The receptor chain draws on TRBV2 and TRBJ2-5; D gene: possibly TRBD1, on 7 matching bases. The sequenced material came from PBMCs. The TCR sequence derives from a female donor with HTLV-1-associated myelopathy (HAM/TSP). The DNA is as follows: TGTGCCAGCCTAGGGAGTTTCGGAGGGGGCGAGACCCAGTACTTC. Translated, it reads CASLGSFGGGETQYF.